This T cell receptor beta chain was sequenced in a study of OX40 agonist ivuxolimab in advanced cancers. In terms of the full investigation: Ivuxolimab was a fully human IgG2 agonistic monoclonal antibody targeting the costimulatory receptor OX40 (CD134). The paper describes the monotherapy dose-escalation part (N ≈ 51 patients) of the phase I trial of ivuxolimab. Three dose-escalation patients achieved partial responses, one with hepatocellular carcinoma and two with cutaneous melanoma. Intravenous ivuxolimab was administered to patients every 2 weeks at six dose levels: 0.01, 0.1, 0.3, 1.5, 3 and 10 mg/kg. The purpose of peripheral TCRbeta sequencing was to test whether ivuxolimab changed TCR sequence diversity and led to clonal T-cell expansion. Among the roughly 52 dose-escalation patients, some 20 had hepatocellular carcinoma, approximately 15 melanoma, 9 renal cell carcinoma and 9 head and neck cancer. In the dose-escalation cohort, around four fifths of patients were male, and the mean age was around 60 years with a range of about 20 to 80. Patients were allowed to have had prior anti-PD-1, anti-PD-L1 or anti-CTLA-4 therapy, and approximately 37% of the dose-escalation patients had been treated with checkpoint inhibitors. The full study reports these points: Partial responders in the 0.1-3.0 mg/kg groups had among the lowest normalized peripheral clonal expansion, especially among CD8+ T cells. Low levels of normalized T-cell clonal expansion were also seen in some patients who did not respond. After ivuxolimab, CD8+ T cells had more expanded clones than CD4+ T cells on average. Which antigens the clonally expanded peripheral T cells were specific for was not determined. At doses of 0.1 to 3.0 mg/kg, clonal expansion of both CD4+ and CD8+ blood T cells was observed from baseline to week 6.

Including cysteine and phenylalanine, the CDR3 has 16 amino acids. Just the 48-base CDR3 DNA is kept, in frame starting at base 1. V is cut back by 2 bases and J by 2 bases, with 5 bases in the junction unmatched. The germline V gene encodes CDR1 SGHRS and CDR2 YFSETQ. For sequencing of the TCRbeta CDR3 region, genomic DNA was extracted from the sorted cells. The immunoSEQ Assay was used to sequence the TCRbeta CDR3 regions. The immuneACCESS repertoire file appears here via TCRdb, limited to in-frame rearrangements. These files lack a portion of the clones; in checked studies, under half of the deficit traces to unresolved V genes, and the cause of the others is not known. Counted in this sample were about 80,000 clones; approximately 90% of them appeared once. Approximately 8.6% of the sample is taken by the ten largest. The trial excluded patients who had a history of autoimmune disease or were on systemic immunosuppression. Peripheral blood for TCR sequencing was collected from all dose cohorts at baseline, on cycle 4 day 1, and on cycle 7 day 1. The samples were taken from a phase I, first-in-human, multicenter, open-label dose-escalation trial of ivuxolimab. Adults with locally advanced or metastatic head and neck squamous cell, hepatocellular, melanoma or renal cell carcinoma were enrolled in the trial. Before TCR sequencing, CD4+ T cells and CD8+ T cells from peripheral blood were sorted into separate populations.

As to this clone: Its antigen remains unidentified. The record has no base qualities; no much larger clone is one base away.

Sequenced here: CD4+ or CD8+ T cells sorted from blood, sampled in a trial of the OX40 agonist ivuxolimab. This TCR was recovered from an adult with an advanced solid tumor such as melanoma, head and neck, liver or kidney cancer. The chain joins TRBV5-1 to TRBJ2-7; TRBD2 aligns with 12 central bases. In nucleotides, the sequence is TGCGCCAGCAGCTTCCGACTAGCGGGGGCGACCTACGAGCAGTACTTC. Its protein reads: CASSFRLAGATYEQYF.